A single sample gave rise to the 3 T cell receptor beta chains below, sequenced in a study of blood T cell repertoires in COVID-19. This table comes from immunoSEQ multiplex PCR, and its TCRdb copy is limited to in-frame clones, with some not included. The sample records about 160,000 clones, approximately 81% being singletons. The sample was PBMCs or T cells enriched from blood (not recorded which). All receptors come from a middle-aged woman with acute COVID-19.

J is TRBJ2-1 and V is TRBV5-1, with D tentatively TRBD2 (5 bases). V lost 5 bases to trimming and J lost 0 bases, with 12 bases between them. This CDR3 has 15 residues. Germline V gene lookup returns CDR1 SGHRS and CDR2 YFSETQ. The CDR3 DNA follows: TGCGCCAGCAGTCTAGCAGCAAGCTCCTACAATGAGCAGTTCTTC. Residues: CASSLAASSYNEQFF.

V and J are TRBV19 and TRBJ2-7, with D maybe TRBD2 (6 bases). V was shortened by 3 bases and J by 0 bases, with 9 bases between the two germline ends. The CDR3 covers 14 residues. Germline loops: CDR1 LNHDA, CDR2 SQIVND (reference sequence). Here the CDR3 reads CASSISRDSYEQYF. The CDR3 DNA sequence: TGTGCCAGTAGTATCTCGCGGGACTCCTACGAGCAGTACTTC.

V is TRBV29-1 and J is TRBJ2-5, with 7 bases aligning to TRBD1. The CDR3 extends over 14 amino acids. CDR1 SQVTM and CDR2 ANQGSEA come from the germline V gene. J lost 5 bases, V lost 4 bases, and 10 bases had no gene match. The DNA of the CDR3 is TGCAGCGTTGGAGGGAAGGGGGCATTGGAGACCCAGTACTTC. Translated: CSVGGKGALETQYF. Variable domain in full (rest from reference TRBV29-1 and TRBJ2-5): SAVISQKPSRDICQRGTSLTIQCQVDSQVTMMFWYRQQPGQSLTLIATANQGSEATYESGFVIDKFPISRPNLTFSTLTVSNMSPEDSSIYLCSVGGKGALETQYFGPGTRLLVL.